Each of the 6 T cell receptor beta chains below was sequenced from the same sample in a study of T cell responses to AZD1222 COVID-19 vaccine. Profiling relied on immunoSEQ multiplex PCR, and the TCRdb table lists in-frame clones only, not all of them. The sample has 140,000 to 150,000 clones; about 90% are singletons. The specimen comprised peripheral blood, sampled 28 days after the second AZD1222 dose. These receptors were collected from an adult who received the AZD1222 COVID-19 vaccine.

The chain is built from TRBV6-8 and TRBJ1-2, with TRBD1 matching over 10 bases. Per the germline V gene, CDR1 is MNHGY and CDR2 is SAAAGT. Trimming cost V 8 bases and J 7 bases; bases outside gene matches: 16. The CDR3 is 16 residues long. The CDR3 loop reads CASRDRGSNSGRGYTF. CDR3 bases: TGTGCCAGCCGGGACAGGGGATCTAATTCCGGGCGTGGCTACACCTTC.

V usage is TRBV24-1 and J usage is TRBJ1-5, with D perhaps TRBD1 (6 bases). Germline lookup yields CDR1 KGHDR and CDR2 SFDVKD. Trimming took 5 bases from V and 4 from J, leaving 14 bases between them. CDR3 length equals 15 residues. Here the CDR3 DNA reads TGTGCCACCAGTGGTCGGCAGGGGCTGAATCAGCCCCAGCATTTT. Amino acid sequence: CATSGRQGLNQPQHF.

The chain uses TRBV6-1 and TRBJ2-1; TRBD2 is a possible D gene (6 bases). The length of the CDR3 is 16 residues. CDR1 is MNHNS and CDR2 is SASEGT in the germline V gene. V shed 0 bases and J shed 5 bases, with 14 bases lying between them. The CDR3 reads CASSEASGVGHNEQFF. The CDR3 DNA reads TGTGCCAGCAGTGAAGCGTCGGGAGTGGGGCACAATGAGCAGTTCTTC.

This clone was recorded only once. This CDR3 is CASKLDRAIGTEAFF. CDR3 nucleotide sequence: TGTGCCAGCAAACTGGACAGGGCTATTGGGACTGAAGCTTTCTTT. The genes are TRBV2 and TRBJ1-1; 8 bases fit TRBD1. The CDR3 is 15 amino acids. J was trimmed by 5 bases and V by 7 bases; bases with no gene match: 12. Per germline, CDR1 SNHLY and CDR2 FYNNEI.

The chain combines TRBV9 with TRBJ2-7; 9 nucleotides agree with TRBD1. Germline values: CDR1 SGDLS, CDR2 YYNGEE. The CDR3 covers 15 residues. The V and J ends lost 3 bases and 1 base, in that order; junction bases with no gene match: 5. CDR3 sequence reads: CASSAGTGPSYEQYF. The CDR3 nucleotides read TGTGCCAGCAGCGCAGGGACAGGGCCTTCCTACGAGCAGTACTTC.

The V gene is TRBV21-1, the J gene TRBJ2-1; the table's D call TRBD2 went unverified against the DNA. TRBV21-1 is designated a pseudogene. CDR3 size: 13 residues. The CDR3 nucleotides are TGTGCCAGCAGACTAGCGTTTAGGAATGAGCAGTTCTTC. Its translation is CASRLAFRNEQFF.